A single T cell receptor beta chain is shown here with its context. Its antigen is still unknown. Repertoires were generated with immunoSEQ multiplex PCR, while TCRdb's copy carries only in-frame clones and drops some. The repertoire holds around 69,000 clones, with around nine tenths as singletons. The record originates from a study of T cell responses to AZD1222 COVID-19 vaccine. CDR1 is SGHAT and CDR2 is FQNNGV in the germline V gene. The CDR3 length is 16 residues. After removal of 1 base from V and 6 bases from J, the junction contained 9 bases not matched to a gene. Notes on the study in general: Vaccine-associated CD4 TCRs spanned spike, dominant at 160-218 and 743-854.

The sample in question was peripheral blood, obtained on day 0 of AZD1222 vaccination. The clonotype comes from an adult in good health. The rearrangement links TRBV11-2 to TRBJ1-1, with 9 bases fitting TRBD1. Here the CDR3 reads CASSLAWGDRVSEAFF. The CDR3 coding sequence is TGTGCCAGCAGCTTAGCTTGGGGGGACAGGGTTTCTGAAGCTTTCTTT.